The rows below give T cell receptor beta chains drawn from one sample of a study of blood T cell repertoires in COVID-19. Clones were sequenced by immunoSEQ multiplex PCR, and TCRdb holds only the in-frame ones, with some missing. The sample contains about 280,000 clones, around 90% of which appear only once. Material: peripheral blood. These TCRs come from a woman aged 50 to 60 who had recovered from COVID-19. Both conserved end residues are part of each CDR3. Each record gives: D gene, J gene, V gene, clone size, CDR3 DNA, CDR3 protein. D genes are given only for firm matches. The size of a clone is reported for some rows only, either as once, few or many, or as a class for expanded clones.

D gene: TRBD2
J gene: TRBJ2-1
V gene: TRBV27
clone size: once
CDR3 DNA: TGTGCCAGCAGTTTAAGCGGGAGGGCCCTCTTCTTC
CDR3 protein: CASSLSGRALFF

D gene: TRBD1
J gene: TRBJ1-2
V gene: TRBV6-2/TRBV6-3
clone size: -
CDR3 DNA: TGTGCCAGCAGTTACTCGGGACAGGGGCCGCTTCGGGACTATGGCTACACCTTC
CDR3 protein: CASSYSGQGPLRDYGYTF

D gene: -
J gene: TRBJ1-4
V gene: TRBV5-5
clone size: once
CDR3 DNA: TGTGCCAGCAGCTTGGCAGGGGATGAAAAACTGTTTTTT
CDR3 protein: CASSLAGDEKLFF

D gene: -
J gene: TRBJ1-1
V gene: TRBV9
clone size: -
CDR3 DNA: TGTGCCAGCAGCGTAGGTCAGTCGAACACTGAAGCTTTCTTT
CDR3 protein: CASSVGQSNTEAFF

D gene: -
J gene: TRBJ1-6
V gene: TRBV5-1
clone size: -
CDR3 DNA: TGCGCCAGCAGCCCCGGGTTTGGTATCCCCAGTTCACCCCTCCACTTT
CDR3 protein: CASSPGFGIPSSPLHF

D gene: TRBD1
J gene: TRBJ2-2
V gene: TRBV15
clone size: -
CDR3 DNA: TGTGCCACCAGCAGAGGGTGGGGGCTTCAAGGACAGGGGAACACCGGGGAGCTGTTTTTT
CDR3 protein: CATSRGWGLQGQGNTGELFF

D gene: TRBD1
J gene: TRBJ1-4
V gene: TRBV19
clone size: -
CDR3 DNA: TGTGCCAGTAGCCAGACGGGACAGGGTAATGAAAAACTGTTTTTT
CDR3 protein: CASSQTGQGNEKLFF

D gene: -
J gene: TRBJ2-5
V gene: TRBV7-2
clone size: -
CDR3 DNA: TGTGCCAGCAGCTTAGTGCAGGGCGACGGGACCCAGTACTTC
CDR3 protein: CASSLVQGDGTQYF

D gene: TRBD2
J gene: TRBJ2-5
V gene: TRBV27
clone size: -
CDR3 DNA: TGTGCCAGCAGCCCGACCCCCGGACTAGCGGGAGATGGGGAGACCCAGTACTTC
CDR3 protein: CASSPTPGLAGDGETQYF

D gene: TRBD1
J gene: TRBJ1-1
V gene: TRBV5-4
clone size: -
CDR3 DNA: TGTGCCAGCGGAAACAGGGGGCTGGAGAACACTGAAGCTTTCTTT
CDR3 protein: CASGNRGLENTEAFF

D gene: -
J gene: TRBJ2-2
V gene: TRBV19
clone size: -
CDR3 DNA: TGTGCCAGTAGTATAGTTCATAGCACCGGGGAGCTGTTTTTT
CDR3 protein: CASSIVHSTGELFF

D gene: TRBD2
J gene: TRBJ2-5
V gene: TRBV7-8
clone size: -
CDR3 DNA: TGTGCCAGCAGCCGGGGGGGGCTAGCGGGGGGAGAGACCCAGTACTTC
CDR3 protein: CASSRGGLAGGETQYF

D gene: TRBD1
J gene: TRBJ1-2
V gene: TRBV7-3
clone size: -
CDR3 DNA: TGTGCCAGCAGCGCACGACAGGGGGAAGGAGGCTACACCTTC
CDR3 protein: CASSARQGEGGYTF

D gene: -
J gene: TRBJ1-5
V gene: TRBV6-1
clone size: -
CDR3 DNA: TGTGCCAGCGCGGGGTCGAATCAGCCCCAGCATTTT
CDR3 protein: CASAGSNQPQHF

D gene: -
J gene: TRBJ2-1
V gene: TRBV5-4
clone size: -
CDR3 DNA: TGTGCCAGCAGCGCTTCGGGGGGCTGGGGCAATGAGCAGTTCTTC
CDR3 protein: CASSASGGWGNEQFF

D gene: -
J gene: TRBJ2-2
V gene: TRBV11-3
clone size: -
CDR3 DNA: TGTGCCAGCAGCTTTAGACAGGCGAACACCGGGGAGCTGTTTTTT
CDR3 protein: CASSFRQANTGELFF

D gene: -
J gene: TRBJ2-7
V gene: TRBV19
clone size: -
CDR3 DNA: TGTGCCAGTAGTATAGACATCTACTACGAGCAGTACTTC
CDR3 protein: CASSIDIYYEQYF

D gene: TRBD2
J gene: TRBJ2-5
V gene: TRBV7-9
clone size: -
CDR3 DNA: TGTGCCAGCAGCCATAGCGGGGGCGGGGAGACCCAGTACTTC
CDR3 protein: CASSHSGGGETQYF

D gene: -
J gene: TRBJ1-4
V gene: TRBV6-2/TRBV6-3
clone size: -
CDR3 DNA: TGTGCCAGCAGTTCCCGTCTGGAAAAACTGTTTTTT
CDR3 protein: CASSSRLEKLFF

D gene: TRBD1
J gene: TRBJ2-1
V gene: TRBV5-5
clone size: once
CDR3 DNA: TGTGCCAGCAACAGGGACAGTGGGTATGGTGAGCAGTTCTTC
CDR3 protein: CASNRDSGYGEQFF

D gene: -
J gene: TRBJ1-6
V gene: TRBV28
clone size: -
CDR3 DNA: TGTGCCACTCCATCGGTCCGGGGGAACCCAATTTCACCCCTCCACTTT
CDR3 protein: CATPSVRGNPISPLHF

D gene: TRBD2
J gene: TRBJ2-5
V gene: TRBV7-3
clone size: -
CDR3 DNA: TGTGCCAGCAGCTCGGGACTAGCGGGTGAGACCCAGTACTTC
CDR3 protein: CASSSGLAGETQYF

D gene: TRBD1
J gene: TRBJ1-2
V gene: TRBV19
clone size: -
CDR3 DNA: TGTGCCAGTAGCCTGCAGGGGGCTCTTGGCTACACCTTC
CDR3 protein: CASSLQGALGYTF

D gene: TRBD1
J gene: TRBJ1-1
V gene: TRBV5-6
clone size: -
CDR3 DNA: TGTGCCAGCAGCCCTATTGGGACAGGGGGAGGTCTGAACACTGAAGCTTTCTTT
CDR3 protein: CASSPIGTGGGLNTEAFF

D gene: -
J gene: TRBJ1-1
V gene: TRBV15
clone size: -
CDR3 DNA: TGTGCCACCAGCAGAGATCTGGGCGAAGCTTTCTTT
CDR3 protein: CATSRDLGEAFF

D gene: TRBD2
J gene: TRBJ2-1
V gene: TRBV6-4
clone size: -
CDR3 DNA: TGTGCCAGCAGTGGGTCTGCGAGCGGGAGTTCCCACAATGAGCAGTTCTTC
CDR3 protein: CASSGSASGSSHNEQFF

D gene: -
J gene: TRBJ2-3
V gene: TRBV6-6
clone size: -
CDR3 DNA: TGTGCCAGCAGTTACCTCCTGGCGGAGAGCACAGATACGCAGTATTTT
CDR3 protein: CASSYLLAESTDTQYF

D gene: -
J gene: TRBJ1-1
V gene: TRBV7-2
clone size: -
CDR3 DNA: TGTGCCAGCAGCTTAGGGCCCGGGGGGCCTATGAACACTGAAGCTTTCTTT
CDR3 protein: CASSLGPGGPMNTEAFF

D gene: -
J gene: TRBJ2-3
V gene: TRBV6-1
clone size: -
CDR3 DNA: TGTGCCAGCAGTGAAAAAGGCGGGGTGAGCACAGATACGCAGTATTTT
CDR3 protein: CASSEKGGVSTDTQYF

D gene: TRBD1
J gene: TRBJ1-1
V gene: TRBV7-2
clone size: -
CDR3 DNA: TGTGCCACCCGGACAGGGCGGAAGATGAACACTGAAGCTTTCTTT
CDR3 protein: CATRTGRKMNTEAFF

D gene: -
J gene: TRBJ1-1
V gene: TRBV30
clone size: -
CDR3 DNA: TGTGCCCGACGGGAGGGGGGCCGGGAAACTGAAGCTTTCTTT
CDR3 protein: CARREGGRETEAFF

D gene: TRBD1
J gene: TRBJ1-5
V gene: TRBV5-4
clone size: -
CDR3 DNA: TGTGCCACCGGGACAGGGAATCAGCCCCAGCATTTT
CDR3 protein: CATGTGNQPQHF

D gene: TRBD2
J gene: TRBJ2-5
V gene: TRBV19
clone size: -
CDR3 DNA: TGTGCCAGTCGCCCTAGCGGGGTAACGGAGACCCAGTACTTC
CDR3 protein: CASRPSGVTETQYF

D gene: -
J gene: TRBJ2-6
V gene: TRBV5-1
clone size: -
CDR3 DNA: TGCGCCAGCAGCTTGGTCCTCTCTGGGGCCAACGTCCTGACTTTC
CDR3 protein: CASSLVLSGANVLTF

D gene: TRBD1
J gene: TRBJ1-2
V gene: TRBV2
clone size: -
CDR3 DNA: TGTGCCACCGGGACAGCGATCTATGGCTACACCTTC
CDR3 protein: CATGTAIYGYTF

D gene: TRBD1
J gene: TRBJ2-7
V gene: TRBV6-5
clone size: -
CDR3 DNA: TGTGCCAGCAGTTTGGGGACAGGGGGCGGCGAGCAGTACTTC
CDR3 protein: CASSLGTGGGEQYF

D gene: -
J gene: TRBJ2-7
V gene: TRBV7-2
clone size: -
CDR3 DNA: TGTGCCAGCAGCTTTCAACAGGGTCCCTACGAGCAGTACTTC
CDR3 protein: CASSFQQGPYEQYF

D gene: TRBD2
J gene: TRBJ2-3
V gene: TRBV7-9
clone size: -
CDR3 DNA: TGTGCCAGCAGCCCCCCCACAGTAGCGGAGCGGGGGATAGATACGCAGTATTTT
CDR3 protein: CASSPPTVAERGIDTQYF

D gene: -
J gene: TRBJ1-6
V gene: TRBV10-3
clone size: -
CDR3 DNA: TGTGCCATCAGCGGGGTAGAGGGATCCCAATCACCCCTCCACTTT
CDR3 protein: CAISGVEGSQSPLHF

D gene: -
J gene: TRBJ2-5
V gene: TRBV5-1
clone size: once
CDR3 DNA: TGCGCCAGCAGCTTAGAGGGGGGGCGCGGGGAGACCCAGTACTTC
CDR3 protein: CASSLEGGRGETQYF

D gene: -
J gene: TRBJ2-4
V gene: TRBV29-1
clone size: -
CDR3 DNA: TGCAGCGTTGGCGTTACGGTAAACATTCAGTACTTC
CDR3 protein: CSVGVTVNIQYF

D gene: -
J gene: TRBJ1-3
V gene: TRBV9
clone size: -
CDR3 DNA: TGTGCCAGCAGCGTACAGGATGGGCATGGCGGAAACACCATATATTTT
CDR3 protein: CASSVQDGHGGNTIYF

D gene: -
J gene: TRBJ2-7
V gene: TRBV15
clone size: -
CDR3 DNA: TGTGCCACCAGCATCTCCCGACAGATTTCCTACGAGCAGTACTTC
CDR3 protein: CATSISRQISYEQYF

D gene: -
J gene: TRBJ2-1
V gene: TRBV5-5
clone size: -
CDR3 DNA: TGTGCCAGCAGCCCCTCCGGGAATCCTTCCTACAATGAGCAGTTCTTC
CDR3 protein: CASSPSGNPSYNEQFF

D gene: TRBD1
J gene: TRBJ2-7
V gene: TRBV6-5
clone size: -
CDR3 DNA: TGTGCCAGCAGTTACTCTGGCAGGGGGCCTAACGAGCAGTACTTC
CDR3 protein: CASSYSGRGPNEQYF

D gene: TRBD1
J gene: TRBJ1-1
V gene: TRBV5-6
clone size: -
CDR3 DNA: TGTGCCAGCAGCTTGAGGGGGCCCTCCACTGAAGCTTTCTTT
CDR3 protein: CASSLRGPSTEAFF

D gene: TRBD1
J gene: TRBJ1-1
V gene: TRBV4-2
clone size: -
CDR3 DNA: TGTGCCAGCAGCCAAGAACCGACAGGGATCACTGAAGCTTTCTTT
CDR3 protein: CASSQEPTGITEAFF

D gene: -
J gene: TRBJ2-5
V gene: TRBV6-5
clone size: -
CDR3 DNA: TGTGCCAGCAGTTACGCAGGGGCATGGGAGACCCAGTACTTC
CDR3 protein: CASSYAGAWETQYF

D gene: -
J gene: TRBJ2-3
V gene: TRBV2
clone size: -
CDR3 DNA: TGTGCCTGGGGGGGCCGGGCAGATACGCAGTATTTT
CDR3 protein: CAWGGRADTQYF

D gene: TRBD2
J gene: TRBJ2-7
V gene: TRBV5-1
clone size: -
CDR3 DNA: TGCGCCAGCAGCCGGGGACTAGCGTGGGAGCAGTACTTC
CDR3 protein: CASSRGLAWEQYF

D gene: TRBD1
J gene: TRBJ2-5
V gene: TRBV10-3
clone size: -
CDR3 DNA: TGTGCCATCAGCCCGGGACAGGGGGCCTGGGAGACCCAGTACTTC
CDR3 protein: CAISPGQGAWETQYF

D gene: -
J gene: TRBJ1-4
V gene: TRBV5-1
clone size: -
CDR3 DNA: TGCGCCAGCAGCTTCGGAGCAACTAATGAAAAACTGTTTTTT
CDR3 protein: CASSFGATNEKLFF

D gene: TRBD1
J gene: TRBJ1-1
V gene: TRBV7-9
clone size: -
CDR3 DNA: TGTGCCAGCAGCTCAATGGGACAGCGGATGAACACTGAAGCTTTCTTT
CDR3 protein: CASSSMGQRMNTEAFF

D gene: TRBD1
J gene: TRBJ1-2
V gene: TRBV24-1
clone size: -
CDR3 DNA: TGTGCCACCAGTGATTCCTTCGACAGGGCCGATGGCTACACCTTC
CDR3 protein: CATSDSFDRADGYTF